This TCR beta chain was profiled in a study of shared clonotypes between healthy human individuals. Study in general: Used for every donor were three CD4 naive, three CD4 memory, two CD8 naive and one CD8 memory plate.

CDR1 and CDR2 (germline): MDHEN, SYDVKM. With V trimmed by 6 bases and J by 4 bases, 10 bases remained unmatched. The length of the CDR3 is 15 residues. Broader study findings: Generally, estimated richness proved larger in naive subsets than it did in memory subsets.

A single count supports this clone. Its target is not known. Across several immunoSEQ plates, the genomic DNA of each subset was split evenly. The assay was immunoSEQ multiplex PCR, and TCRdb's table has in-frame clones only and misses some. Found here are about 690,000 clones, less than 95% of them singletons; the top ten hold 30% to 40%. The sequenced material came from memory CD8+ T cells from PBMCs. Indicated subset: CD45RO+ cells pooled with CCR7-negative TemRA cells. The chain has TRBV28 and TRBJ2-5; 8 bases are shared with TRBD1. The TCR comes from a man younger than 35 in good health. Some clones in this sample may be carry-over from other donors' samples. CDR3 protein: CASSPRTGPAETQYF. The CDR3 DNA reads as TGTGCCAGCAGCCCACGGACAGGGCCAGCAGAGACCCAGTACTTC. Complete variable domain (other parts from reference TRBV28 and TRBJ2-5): DVKVTQSSRYLVKRTGEKVFLECVQDMDHENMFWYRQDPGLGLRLIYFSYDVKMKEKGDIPEGYSVSREKKERFSLILESASTNQTSMYLCASSPRTGPAETQYFGPGTRLLVL.